This T cell receptor beta chain was captured by sequencing in a study of blood T cell repertoires in COVID-19 (dated by TCRdb to about 2020). Study-level background: Collaborator samples came from the United States, Italy and Spain and covered acute and convalescent phases of COVID-19. The material from the prospective study consisted of cDNA or gDNA derived from T cells, B-cell-depleted T cells, or PBMCs. Subjects who had been exposed to COVID-19, were actively infected with it, or had recovered from it provided the deeply sampled blood TCRbeta repertoires that made up the dataset. A freely available public database, intended as a resource for researchers studying the immune response to SARS-CoV-2, is where the repertoires were released. Samples were obtained from the ongoing ImmuneRACE study (first 160 participants) and from over 1,000 subjects provided by 6 global collaborators. Sample metadata almost always included a de-identified subject ID, COVID-19 status, age in years and sex. Where HLA class I and class II types were available, the types were taken from metadata supplied by the sample provider, not from assay-based typing. What the study reported, not specific to this receptor: How much clinical and demographic metadata was included differed by source and by participant, and the metadata was provided uncurated.

One collaborating source in Seattle enrolled patients while the patients were actively infected and followed the patients over time throughout the course of disease. Each collaborating institution followed its own protocols to collect whole blood in K2EDTA tubes. Collaborator samples were shipped for TCRbeta analysis as frozen whole blood, isolated PBMCs, or DNA extracted from either sample type. On this clone: Its antigen target is currently unknown. There are no base qualities to consult, and no much larger clone falls within one base.

TCRbeta CDR3 regions were amplified from genomic DNA using the immunoSEQ Assay, a bias-controlled multiplex PCR. The authors' pipeline ran thus. Nucleated cell counts per sample were estimated from amplification of reference gene primers within the assay. Sequence reads were collapsed and filtered to measure the absolute abundance of every unique TCRbeta CDR3 rearrangement. For each sample, productive Simpson clonality was calculated as the square root of Simpson's diversity index across productive rearrangements. TCRdb provides this immuneACCESS table in a form limited to in-frame rearrangements. Some clones are lacking; in checked studies, under half of them reflect an unresolved V gene, and why the rest are absent is not known. For V, J and clone size, that table is used; D and trimming come from the DNA. For this sample there are 200,000 to 250,000 clones; approximately 90% appear just once. 0.82% of the sample rests with the top ten.

Counted from cysteine to phenylalanine, this CDR3 has 12 amino acids. The sequence is cut down to CDR3 DNA, 36 bases in frame from base 1. Trimming at the junction amounts to 7 bases on V and 1 base on J, and the germline ends lie 4 bases apart. This TCR derives from a man between 60 and 75 years old with COVID-19, enrolled during active disease. The rearranged chain carries TRBV12-3 or TRBV12-4 and TRBJ2-2, with the D gene not clear enough to name. Sequencing used peripheral blood. The DNA sequence follows: TGTGCCAGCAACAGGAACACCGGGGAGCTGTTTTTT. This encodes CASNRNTGELFF.